This T cell receptor beta chain was sequenced for a study of shared clonotypes between healthy human individuals. For the study at large: A couple of female and a few male donors aged 18 to 49 were enrolled.

Points on this clone: Its antigen is as yet unknown.

CDR1 is MNHEY and CDR2 is SVGAGI in the germline V gene. The V end lost 8 bases, the J end lost 8 bases, and 20 bases lay between the germline ends. There are 14 residues in the CDR3. Study-level findings and limits: Across subsets, estimated richness was generally greater for naive than for memory populations.

Investigators divided CD4+ cells into CD45RA+ naive and CD45RA-negative memory subsets. In the sorted-subset replicate PCRs, around 200 ng DNA, tens of thousands of T cell genomes, was used. The protocol was immunoSEQ multiplex PCR, while the TCRdb copy is restricted to in-frame clones and leaves out a portion. Found here are about 980,000 clones, less than 85% of them singletons; the top ten hold nearly 1.5%. The source of this sequence is a man aged 18-30 years in good health. Source material: memory CD4+ T cells sorted from blood. The sample's subset: CD45RA-negative fraction. The chain uses TRBV6-5 and TRBJ2-3; TRBD1 or TRBD2 may be the D gene (5 bases each). This chain's CDR3 is CASGDHQGGGTQYF. In DNA form, the CDR3 reads TGTGCCAGCGGGGACCACCAAGGAGGTGGTACGCAGTATTTT.